The T cell receptor beta chain described here comes from a study of cytomegalovirus exposure and HLA in healthy donors. PCR was performed using 60 Vbeta and 13 Jbeta primers. The table came from immunoSEQ multiplex PCR; TCRdb's copy has only in-frame clones and leaves some out. The sample lists over 150,000 clones; roughly four fifths were seen once. This clone was found once. Per germline, CDR1 MNHNS and CDR2 SASEGT. The CDR3 is 15 amino acids. The ends were cut back, 6 bases at V and 0 bases at J, with 14 bases in the middle. This sequence joins TRBV6-1 and TRBJ1-1; TRBD1 is a possible D gene (5 bases). The sequence derives from a girl aged 5 to 17 in good health and CMV-seropositive. The sample consisted of PBMCs. The CDR3 nucleotides read TGTGCCAGCAGCGAACAGGAGACAGTGAACACTGAAGCTTTCTTT. It encodes CASSEQETVNTEAFF.